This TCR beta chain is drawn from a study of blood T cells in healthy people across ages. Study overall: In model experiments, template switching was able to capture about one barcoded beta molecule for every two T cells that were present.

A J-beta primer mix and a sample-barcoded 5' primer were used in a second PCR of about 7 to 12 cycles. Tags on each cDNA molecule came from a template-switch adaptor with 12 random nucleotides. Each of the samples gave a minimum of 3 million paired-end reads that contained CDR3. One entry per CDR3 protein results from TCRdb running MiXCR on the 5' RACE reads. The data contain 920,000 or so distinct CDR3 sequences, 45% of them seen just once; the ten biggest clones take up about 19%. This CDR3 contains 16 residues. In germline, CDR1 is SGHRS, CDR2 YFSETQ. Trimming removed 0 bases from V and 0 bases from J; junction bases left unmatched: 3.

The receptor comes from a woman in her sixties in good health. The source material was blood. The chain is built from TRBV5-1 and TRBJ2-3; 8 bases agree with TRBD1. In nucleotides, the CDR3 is TGCGCCAGCAGCTTGGCCGACAGGGGAAGCACAGATACGCAGTATTTT. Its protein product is CASSLADRGSTDTQYF.